The rows below give T cell receptor beta chains drawn from one sample of a study of blood T cell repertoires in COVID-19. Measured with immunoSEQ multiplex PCR; TCRdb has only the in-frame clones, and not every one. The table shows 190,000 or so clones, with 80% to 90% occurring only once. The sample comprised peripheral blood. The receptors shown here come from a woman in her 70s with acute or convalescent COVID-19. The CDR3 runs from the conserved cysteine through the conserved F or W. The order of the fields is V gene, clone size, J gene, D gene, CDR3 protein, CDR3 DNA. A D gene is named only where the DNA matches it firmly. Clone size appears in some rows only: once, few, many, or a class for an expanded clone.

TRBV19	-	TRBJ1-2	TRBD1	CASRHNARDRVGYTF	TGTGCCAGTAGACACAACGCCCGGGACAGGGTAGGCTACACCTTC
TRBV4-3	-	TRBJ1-5	-	CASSQGVRQSNQPQHF	TGCGCCAGCAGCCAAGGAGTGCGGCAGTCCAATCAGCCCCAGCATTTT
TRBV10-2	-	TRBJ1-6	TRBD1	CASSEPGTAYSPLHF	TGCGCCAGCAGTGAACCCGGGACAGCCTATTCACCCCTCCACTTT
TRBV19	-	TRBJ2-7	-	CASSIGSTPYEQYF	TGTGCCAGTAGTATCGGGTCAACTCCCTACGAGCAGTACTTC
TRBV19	-	TRBJ2-1	TRBD1	CASSKDRGEGEQFF	TGTGCCAGTAGCAAGGACAGGGGGGAAGGTGAGCAGTTCTTC
TRBV19	-	TRBJ1-1	-	CASRERGARNTEAFF	TGTGCCAGTAGAGAGCGGGGCGCCCGGAACACTGAAGCTTTCTTT
TRBV18	-	TRBJ2-5	-	CASSPLAESFQETQYF	TGTGCCAGCTCACCTCTCGCCGAGAGCTTCCAAGAGACCCAGTACTTC
TRBV6-6	-	TRBJ2-7	-	CASSGQTYEQYF	TGTGCCAGCAGCGGACAGACCTACGAGCAGTACTTC
TRBV19	-	TRBJ1-4	TRBD1	CASSSTGLVQEKLFF	TGTGCCAGTAGTTCGACAGGGTTGGTCCAGGAAAAACTGTTTTTT
TRBV7-9	-	TRBJ1-1	TRBD1	CASSLTGAWTEAFF	TGTGCCAGCAGCCTTACAGGGGCCTGGACTGAAGCTTTCTTT
TRBV6-5	-	TRBJ1-6	-	CASSYAIPRGNSPLHF	TGTGCCAGCAGTTACGCGATACCCAGAGGGAATTCACCCCTCCACTTT
TRBV5-5	once	TRBJ2-5	TRBD2	CASSSPGLAGGRLYMETQYF	TGTGCCAGCAGCTCTCCCGGCCTAGCGGGGGGGCGGCTATATATGGAGACCCAGTACTTC
TRBV4-1	-	TRBJ1-4	TRBD1	CASSRGQGALHEKLFF	TGCGCCAGCAGCCGGGGACAGGGGGCGCTTCATGAAAAACTGTTTTTT
TRBV5-1	-	TRBJ2-4	TRBD2	CASSLPASGDLAKNIQYF	TGCGCCAGCAGCTTGCCGGCTAGCGGAGATCTAGCCAAAAACATTCAGTACTTC
TRBV5-1	-	TRBJ2-3	TRBD1	CASSPGWDRATDTQYF	TGCGCCAGCAGCCCCGGATGGGACAGGGCCACAGATACGCAGTATTTT
TRBV24-1	-	TRBJ2-5	-	CATSDWGLGAQETQYF	TGTGCCACCAGTGATTGGGGACTCGGAGCACAAGAGACCCAGTACTTC
TRBV2	-	TRBJ1-5	TRBD1	CASSFTEPGQGLSGNQPQHF	TGTGCCAGCAGTTTTACTGAACCGGGACAGGGTTTGTCGGGCAATCAGCCCCAGCATTTT
TRBV27	-	TRBJ1-6	TRBD1	CASTLTGGGYNSPLHF	TGTGCCAGCACTCTGACAGGGGGGGGCTATAATTCACCCCTCCACTTT
TRBV19	-	TRBJ1-6	TRBD1	CASRTGSSYNSPLHF	TGTGCCAGTAGGACAGGGAGCTCCTATAATTCACCCCTCCACTTT
TRBV6-1	-	TRBJ1-2	TRBD1	CASSETGRTGTTGGYTF	TGTGCCAGCAGTGAAACGGGTCGGACAGGGACGACGGGAGGCTACACCTTC
TRBV10-2	-	TRBJ1-5	-	CASRVSRSPNQPQHF	TGCGCCAGCAGGGTATCCCGGTCTCCTAATCAGCCCCAGCATTTT
TRBV5-1	-	TRBJ2-3	TRBD2	CASSLVAGAYSDTQYF	TGCGCCAGCAGCTTGGTAGCGGGAGCTTATTCGGATACGCAGTATTTT
TRBV5-4	few	TRBJ1-1	-	CASSSRRGSTEAFF	TGTGCCAGCAGCAGTCGACGGGGTAGCACTGAAGCTTTCTTT
TRBV9	-	TRBJ2-5	-	CASSVGSGQETQYF	TGTGCCAGCAGCGTAGGTTCCGGCCAAGAGACCCAGTACTTC
TRBV6-5	few	TRBJ2-7	-	CASSRTPDSPLKQYF	TGTGCCAGCAGCCGAACCCCGGACAGCCCCCTGAAGCAGTACTTC
TRBV12-5	few	TRBJ2-1	TRBD2	CASGSPQTSGSYNEQFF	TGTGCTAGTGGTTCGCCCCAGACTAGCGGATCCTACAATGAGCAGTTCTTC
TRBV19	-	TRBJ1-1	TRBD1	CASSIGRTGNTEAFF	TGTGCCAGTAGTATAGGAAGGACAGGGAACACTGAAGCTTTCTTT
TRBV6-6	once	TRBJ2-7	-	CASSYGATEQYF	TGTGCCAGCAGTTACGGGGCGACCGAGCAGTACTTC
TRBV7-6	-	TRBJ2-5	TRBD2	CASSVSGGGTQYF	TGTGCCAGCAGCGTTAGCGGGGGTGGGACCCAGTACTTC
TRBV12-5	-	TRBJ1-6	-	CASGLLGRGSLHF	TGTGCTAGTGGTTTGCTAGGCAGGGGTTCCCTCCACTTT
TRBV5-1	-	TRBJ2-7	-	CASSPRQVLYEQYF	TGCGCCAGCAGCCCCAGACAGGTCCTCTACGAGCAGTACTTC
TRBV7-8	-	TRBJ2-3	-	CASGGGGLTDTQYF	TGTGCCAGCGGAGGAGGGGGCCTCACAGATACGCAGTATTTT
TRBV24-1	-	TRBJ1-5	-	CATSDGRGGNQPQHF	TGTGCCACCAGTGATGGGAGGGGTGGCAATCAGCCCCAGCATTTT
TRBV5-1	-	TRBJ2-7	TRBD2	CASSLDGVLASNSYEQYF	TGCGCCAGCAGCTTGGATGGTGTACTAGCGTCAAACTCCTACGAGCAGTACTTC
TRBV6-5	-	TRBJ1-5	TRBD1	CASSVRGQPQHF	TGTGCCAGCAGCGTCAGGGGGCAGCCCCAGCATTTT
TRBV7-9	-	TRBJ2-1	TRBD1	CASKPGQALGEQFF	TGTGCCAGCAAGCCGGGACAGGCTCTTGGTGAGCAGTTCTTC
TRBV19	-	TRBJ1-5	-	CASSPLNQPQHF	TGTGCCAGTAGTCCTCTCAATCAGCCCCAGCATTTT
TRBV3-1/TRBV3-2	-	TRBJ1-2	-	CASSQLGPYGYTF	TGTGCCAGCAGCCAACTGGGGCCCTATGGCTACACCTTC
TRBV3-1/TRBV3-2	-	TRBJ2-5	TRBD2	CASIRTSGPETQYF	TGTGCCAGCATTCGTACTAGCGGACCAGAGACCCAGTACTTC
TRBV19	once	TRBJ2-2	TRBD1	CASSVPRGLNNGELFF	TGTGCCAGTAGTGTCCCTAGGGGGCTCAATAACGGGGAGCTGTTTTTT
TRBV4-2	-	TRBJ2-1	-	CASSQLVLPSNEQFF	TGTGCCAGCAGCCAGCTCGTCCTACCCTCTAATGAGCAGTTCTTC
TRBV7-9	-	TRBJ2-1	TRBD1	CASSPIQGVYNEQFF	TGTGCCAGCAGCCCAATTCAGGGGGTCTACAATGAGCAGTTCTTC
TRBV5-4	-	TRBJ2-7	-	CASSPKSPASAYSYEQYF	TGTGCCAGCAGCCCAAAATCCCCTGCTAGCGCCTACTCCTACGAGCAGTACTTC
TRBV2	-	TRBJ2-3	TRBD2	CASSNPLAGVGDTQYF	TGTGCCAGCAGTAACCCCCTAGCGGGAGTGGGGGATACGCAGTATTTT
TRBV20-1	few	TRBJ2-4	-	CSARDRNIQYF	TGCAGTGCTAGAGACAGAAACATTCAGTACTTC
TRBV25-1	few	TRBJ1-1	-	CASRVGGRNTEAFF	TGTGCCAGCAGAGTCGGAGGGCGCAACACTGAAGCTTTCTTT
TRBV11-3	-	TRBJ2-1	TRBD2	CASSFRLAGGMHEQFF	TGTGCCAGCAGCTTCCGACTAGCGGGAGGCATGCATGAGCAGTTCTTC
TRBV20-1	once	TRBJ1-2	-	CSASGRSYGYTF	TGCAGTGCTAGTGGGCGGAGCTATGGCTACACCTTC
TRBV6-5	-	TRBJ1-2	TRBD1	CASSYRTGGEGYTF	TGTGCCAGCAGTTACAGGACAGGGGGAGAGGGCTACACCTTC
TRBV27	once	TRBJ2-6	-	CASSLETGANVLTF	TGTGCCAGCAGTTTAGAGACAGGGGCCAACGTCCTGACTTTC
TRBV4-2	-	TRBJ2-1	-	CASSQEPGTSYNEQFF	TGTGCCAGCAGCCAAGAGCCGGGTACCTCCTACAATGAGCAGTTCTTC
TRBV11-3	-	TRBJ1-1	-	CASIPSGVHTEAFF	TGTGCCAGCATACCTTCCGGGGTCCACACTGAAGCTTTCTTT
TRBV10-1	-	TRBJ2-6	-	CASRGGSGANVLTF	TGCGCCAGCAGGGGGGGCTCTGGGGCCAACGTCCTGACTTTC
TRBV9	-	TRBJ1-1	-	CASSNQATTEAFF	TGTGCCAGTAGTAACCAGGCTACCACTGAAGCTTTCTTT
TRBV2	-	TRBJ1-3	-	CASSEAGRGNTIYF	TGTGCCAGCTCTGAGGCAGGGCGTGGAAACACCATATATTTT
TRBV10-3	once	TRBJ1-1	-	CAISETTRPQARAFF	TGTGCCATCAGTGAGACCACCCGGCCACAGGCTCGAGCTTTCTTT